The clone carrying this TCR beta chain was picked up a small number of times. This specimen belongs to a study of tissue T cells after allogeneic stem cell transplantation. The germline V gene encodes CDR1 SNHLY and CDR2 FYNNEI. Trimming removed 4 bases from V and 0 bases from J, with 10 bases in between. The CDR3 totals 15 residues. The assay was immunoSEQ multiplex PCR, and TCRdb's table has in-frame clones only and misses some. The sample contains 12,000 or so clones, 70% of which appear only once. The specimen was tissue from the right colon, collected at autopsy. This chain links TRBV2 with TRBJ1-3; D is possibly TRBD1 (5 bases). The receptor was derived from a woman aged 18 to 55 with breast cancer. The CDR3 DNA reads as TGTGCCAGCAGTGGACAGCCGCTCTCTGGAAACACCATATATTTT. The encoded protein is CASSGQPLSGNTIYF.